This TCR beta chain was identified in a study of tissue T cells after allogeneic stem cell transplantation. Profiled with immunoSEQ multiplex PCR; TCRdb holds only in-frame clones, not every one. The data show thousands of clones, with over 65% seen just once and 4.5% to 7% held by the top ten. Germline CDR1 is MNHEY and CDR2 is SVGAGI. The CDR3 sequence is 13 residues long. J gave up 8 bases and V 10 bases, and 9 bases lay outside the gene matches. Here the sequenced sample was blood, taken before transplantation. V usage is TRBV6-5 and J usage is TRBJ2-1, with 9 bases aligning to TRBD2. This receptor was identified in a man aged 35 to 70 who later had graft-versus-host disease after an allogeneic stem cell transplant. CDR3 amino acids: CAIGSGRGYEQFF. The CDR3 bases are TGTGCCATCGGTAGCGGGAGAGGATATGAGCAGTTCTTC.